The 16 T cell receptor beta chains reported below all come from one sample, sequenced in a study of ipilimumab plus nivolumab after autologous stem cell transplantation listed by TCRdb under 2021. To prepare the library, the immunoSEQ multiplex PCR assay was applied. Imported from immuneACCESS, the table was reduced by TCRdb to in-frame sequences with V and J called. These copies leave out some clones; in studies compared against another copy, an unresolved V gene accounts for under half, and the cause of the remainder is not known. The sample table contains 20,000 to 25,000 clones; only one count was recorded for roughly 69% of them. Around 23% of the sample rests with the top ten. The sequencing here drew on PBMCs, taken in a trial of ipilimumab plus nivolumab as post-transplant consolidation. Receptor source: a male donor with diffuse large B-cell lymphoma.

This clone occurred many times. The sample contains more than one DNA sequence encoding this CDR3. The chain combines TRBV5-1 with TRBJ1-2; 8 nucleotides line up with TRBD1. CDR1 is SGHRS, CDR2 YFSETQ, per germline. CDR3 length: 13 residues. J gave up 4 bases and V 4 bases, and 3 bases lay outside the gene matches. The DNA of the CDR3 is TGCGCCAGCAGCCCGACAGGGGTCTATGGCTACACCTTC. Residues: CASSPTGVYGYTF.

This rearrangement joins TRBV4-1 to TRBJ1-4; D call uncertain. This CDR3 contains 18 residues. In germline, CDR1 is MGHRA, CDR2 YSYEKL. V lost 2 bases and J 0 bases, leaving 16 bases between the germline ends. The CDR3 protein is CASSQSRGYQATNEKLFF. In DNA, the CDR3 is TGCGCCAGCAGCCAAAGTCGAGGGTATCAAGCAACTAATGAAAAACTGTTTTTT.

The rearrangement uses TRBV5-1 and TRBJ2-5; D may be TRBD2 (5 bases). From germline, CDR1 is SGHRS and CDR2 YFSETQ. CDR3 length: 15 amino acids. V lost 4 bases and J 7 bases, leaving 20 bases between the germline ends. As DNA, the CDR3 is TGCGCCAGCAGCCCGTGGGAGAGCAATCATGGGACCCAGTACTTC. Its translation: CASSPWESNHGTQYF.

The V gene is TRBV19, the J gene TRBJ2-1; either TRBD1 or TRBD2 may supply D (5 bases each). CDR1 and CDR2 (germline): LNHDA, SQIVND (reference sequence). This CDR3 is 14 amino acids long. The ends were cut back, 6 bases at V and 6 bases at J, with 15 bases in the middle. In nucleotides, the CDR3 is TGTGCCAGTAGCCCGGGGCAGGCTCGCAATGAGCAGTTCTTC. It specifies CASSPGQARNEQFF.

The V and J genes are TRBV19 and TRBJ2-1; tentatively, D is TRBD2 (6 bases). The CDR3 sequence is 15 residues long. Germline V lookup: CDR1 LNHDA, CDR2 SQIVND (reference sequence). V lost 5 bases, J lost 0 bases, and 11 bases lay in between. CDR3 in DNA: TGTGCCAGTAGTGTTAGCGGATTCTCCTACAATGAGCAGTTCTTC. This encodes CASSVSGFSYNEQFF.

This clone has just a few counts. A junction boundary mismatches the germline segment, possibly from a read error. The chain is built from TRBV7-7 and TRBJ2-5; TRBD1 might be the D (5 bases). Germline V lookup: CDR1 SSHAT, CDR2 FNYEAQ (reference sequence). The CDR3 length is 14 residues. The CDR3 reads CASSLGRDQETQYF. DNA of the CDR3: TGTGCTAGCAGCTTAGGCAGGGACCAAGAGACCCAGTACTTC. Combining the CDR3 with reference TRBV7-7 and TRBJ2-5 gives the whole variable domain GAGVSQSPRYKVTKRGQDVTLRCDPISSHATLYWYQQALGQGPEFLTYFNYEAQPDKSGLPSDRFSAERPEGSISTLTIQRTEQRDSAMYRCASSLGRDQETQYFGPGTRLLVL.

A note on this clone: Other DNA sequences in this sample translate to the same CDR3. The chain joins TRBV11-3 to TRBJ1-1; no clear D gene. Trimming removed 1 base from V and 3 bases from J, with 9 bases in between. CDR3 length: 14 amino acids. Germline-derived CDR1 and CDR2 are SGHNT and YENEEA. The CDR3 sequence: CASSLGPGDTEAFF. CDR3 DNA sequence: TGTGCCAGCAGCTTAGGCCCAGGAGACACTGAAGCTTTCTTT.

By sample share, this clone is medium-sized. This sequence joins TRBV4-1 and TRBJ1-1; D gene unclear. CDR1 and CDR2 from the germline V gene are MGHRA and YSYEKL. CDR3 length: 15 residues. V dropped 4 bases and J dropped 0 bases, with 12 bases sitting between them. The DNA of the CDR3 is TGCGCCAGCAGCCGAAGGGAGGGTGTGAACACTGAAGCTTTCTTT. Translating gives CASSRREGVNTEAFF.

The chain has TRBV14 and TRBJ2-2; D unclear. Germline CDR1 and CDR2: SGHDN and FVKESK. CDR3 length equals 14 residues. Trimming stripped 5 bases from V and 7 bases from J, with 14 bases between. CDR3 nucleotides: TGTGCCAGCAGCGGCCCCCTGACTGGCGGGGAGCTGTTTTTT. Residues: CASSGPLTGGELFF. Using reference TRBV14 and TRBJ2-2 for the parts outside the CDR3, the full variable domain is EAGVTQFPSHSVIEKGQTVTLRCDPISGHDNLYWYRRVMGKEIKFLLHFVKESKQDESGMPNNRFLAERTGGTYSTLKVQPAELEDSGVYFCASSGPLTGGELFFGEGSRLTVL.

The V and J genes are TRBV19 and TRBJ1-2, with D tentatively TRBD1 (5 bases). V shed 6 bases and J shed 6 bases, with 14 bases lying between them. Germline V gene data show CDR1 as LNHDA and CDR2 as SQIVND (reference sequence). The CDR3 loop spans 13 amino acids. The DNA for the CDR3 is TGTGCCAGTAGCCTGACAGAGTTACATGGCTACACCTTC. It specifies CASSLTELHGYTF.

The chain links TRBV28 to TRBJ1-2; D is perhaps TRBD1 (5 bases). Trimming left V 8 bases short and J 4 bases short, with 17 bases between. The CDR3 contains 14 residues. In germline, CDR1 is MDHEN, CDR2 SYDVKM. The CDR3 here is CASFSRGVSYGYTF. The CDR3, as DNA: TGTGCCAGCTTTTCCCGGGGGGTATCCTATGGCTACACCTTC.

The chain recombines TRBV4-1 with TRBJ2-3, with unresolved D. This CDR3 contains 16 residues. Germline CDR1 is MGHRA and CDR2 is YSYEKL. V was clipped by 0 bases and J by 0 bases, with 10 bases between them. Written as DNA, the CDR3 is TGCGCCAGCAGCCAAGATGGTTTCCCTAGCACAGATACGCAGTATTTT. It yields the protein CASSQDGFPSTDTQYF.

The chain uses TRBV5-1 and TRBJ2-3, with D tentatively TRBD2 (6 bases). The CDR3 covers 14 residues. The V gene's germline CDR1 is SGHRS and CDR2 YFSETQ. V was cut by 4 bases and J by 2 bases, with 11 bases left in between. In DNA form, the CDR3 reads TGCGCCAGCAGCCCGGACTATTCCACAGATACGCAGTATTTT. Protein sequence: CASSPDYSTDTQYF.

This chain links TRBV5-4 with TRBJ1-6, with TRBD1 identical over 9 bases. This CDR3 region has 14 residues. V gave up 0 bases and J gave up 11 bases; unmatched junction bases: 3. Germline V lookup: CDR1 SGHNT, CDR2 YYREEE (reference sequence). The DNA for the CDR3 is TGTGCCAGCAGCTTGGCCGGGACAGGGCCACCCCTCCACTTT. Translation gives CASSLAGTGPPLHF.

This chain joins TRBV7-8 and TRBJ1-1; possible D gene TRBD1, 5 bases. V lost 2 bases and J lost 2, with 6 bases in between. The CDR3 sequence is 13 residues long. CDR1 and CDR2 (germline): SGHVS, FQNEAQ. The CDR3 is CASSLRGNTEAFF. The DNA of the CDR3 is TGTGCCAGCAGCTTAAGGGGAAACACTGAAGCTTTCTTT.

This clone was seen more than once but under ten times. The chain employs TRBV5-6 and TRBJ1-1, with D perhaps matching TRBD1 (6 bases). The CDR3 extends over 16 amino acids. CDR1 is SGHDT and CDR2 is YYEEEE in the germline V gene. Trimming cost V 0 bases and J 5 bases, with 17 bases left between them. The CDR3 DNA is TGTGCCAGCAGCTTGGCTGTAGGGGGGGGACTTACTGAAGCTTTCTTT. It translates to CASSLAVGGGLTEAFF.